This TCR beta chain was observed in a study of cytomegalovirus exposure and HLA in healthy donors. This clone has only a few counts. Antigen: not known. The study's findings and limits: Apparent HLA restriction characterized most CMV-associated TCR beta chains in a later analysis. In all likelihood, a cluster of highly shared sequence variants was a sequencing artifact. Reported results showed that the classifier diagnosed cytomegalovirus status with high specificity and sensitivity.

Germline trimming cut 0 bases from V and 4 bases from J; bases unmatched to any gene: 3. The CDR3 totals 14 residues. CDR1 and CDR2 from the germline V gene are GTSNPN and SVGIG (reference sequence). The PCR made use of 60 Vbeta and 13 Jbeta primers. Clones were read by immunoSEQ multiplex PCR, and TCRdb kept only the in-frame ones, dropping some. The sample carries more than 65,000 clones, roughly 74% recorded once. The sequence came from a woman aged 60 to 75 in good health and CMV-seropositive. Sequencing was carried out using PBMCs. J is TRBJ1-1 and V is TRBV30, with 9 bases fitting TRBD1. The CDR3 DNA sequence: TGTGCCTGGAGTGTGTTGACAGGGGGCACTGAAGCTTTCTTT. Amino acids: CAWSVLTGGTEAFF.